This T cell receptor (beta chain) appears in the sequencing data of a study of T cell responses to AZD1222 COVID-19 vaccine. General study findings and limits: Spike-specific TCR repertoires showed rising breadth and depth after two AZD1222 doses. Sampled repertoires all dated from after the peak T cell response.

Method: immunoSEQ multiplex PCR; TCRdb's copy keeps in-frame clones and lacks some. Among around 160,000 clones, 75% to 95% were seen once, and the ten largest hold roughly 2.9%. The V end was cut by 3 bases, the J end by 6 bases, with 9 bases between. CDR1 DFQATT and CDR2 SNEGSKA come from the germline V gene (reference sequence). The CDR3 runs to 12 residues. A remark on this clone: Its antigen is not identified.

The chain uses TRBV20-1 and TRBJ2-1; unclear D gene. The sequencing used peripheral blood, collected on day 0 of MenACWY control vaccination. The clonotype was recovered from an adult in good health. Here the CDR3 DNA reads TGCAGTGCTAGTACGGGTCCCAATGAGCAGTTCTTC. This sequence encodes CSASTGPNEQFF.